This T cell receptor (beta chain) was captured by sequencing in a study of T cell responses to AZD1222 COVID-19 vaccine. Study-level findings and limits: The study identified only five or six AZD1222 recipients as seropositive at baseline.

CDR3 length: 14 amino acids. With 3 bases removed from V and 3 bases from J, the gap between germline ends came to 8 bases. The germline V gene has CDR1 MNHEY and CDR2 SMNVEV (reference sequence). As concerns this clone: Its target is unknown.

TCRdb's copy holds only in-frame clones and misses some; the assay was immunoSEQ multiplex PCR. In the table there are about 120,000 clones, about 90% of which are singletons. This TCR was recovered from an adult in good health. The material sequenced was peripheral blood, taken on day 0 of AZD1222 vaccination. V usage is TRBV27 and J usage is TRBJ1-4; D is unclear. CDR3 DNA: TGTGCCAGCAGTTTGGGCACACCTAATGAAAAACTGTTTTTT. Translated: CASSLGTPNEKLFF.